The next 14 T cell receptor beta chains were all read from a single sample in a study of CD8 T cells in Susac syndrome. RNA was extracted with the RNeasy kit, and a quantity of roughly 0.5 to 1 ug was reverse transcribed using random hexamers. TCRdb analysed the immunoSEQ multiplex PCR reads with MiXCR anew, one entry per CDR3 protein. Found here are about 200,000 distinct CDR3 sequences, roughly 90% of them singletons; the top ten hold around 0.085%. Input material: CD4+ T cells from PBMCs. These receptors were taken from a human donor with Susac syndrome.

The chain links TRBV2 to TRBJ1-1, with 8 bases identical to TRBD1. J gave up 0 bases and V 8 bases, and 5 bases lay outside the gene matches. CDR1 and CDR2 (germline): SNHLY, FYNNEI. There are 14 residues in the CDR3. The CDR3, as DNA: TGTGCCAGCGACAGGGGTCGAATGAACACTGAAGCTTTCTTT. Translating it yields CASDRGRMNTEAFF.

The count of this clonotype is one. The CDR3 protein is CAISGGLAGGTDTQYF. The CDR3 nucleotides are TGTGCCATCAGTGGAGGCCTAGCGGGGGGCACAGATACGCAGTATTTT. The chain recombines TRBV10-3 with TRBJ2-3; TRBD2 matches 10 bases. Germline loops: CDR1 ENHRY, CDR2 SYGVKD. The CDR3 covers 16 residues. After removal of 4 bases from V and 1 base from J, the junction contained 5 bases not matched to a gene.

The J gene is TRBJ1-2, the V gene TRBV2; 10 positions match TRBD1. This CDR3 is 14 amino acids long. The germline V gene has CDR1 SNHLY and CDR2 FYNNEI. After removal of 6 bases from V and 8 bases from J, the junction contained 9 bases not matched to a gene. The chain's CDR3 is CASSPDRGSDGYTF. Written as DNA, the CDR3 is TGTGCCAGCAGCCCGGACAGGGGGTCGGACGGCTACACCTTC.

V is TRBV4-2 and J is TRBJ1-1; tentatively, D is TRBD1 (5 bases). The V end was cut by 3 bases, the J end by 3 bases, with 23 bases between. Germline loops: CDR1 LGHNA, CDR2 YNFKEQ. This CDR3 contains 18 residues. In DNA form, the CDR3 reads TGTGCCAGCAGCCAGGTAGAATCGGGGGGAATCGGGGACACTGAAGCTTTCTTT. It encodes CASSQVESGGIGDTEAFF.

The chain combines TRBV7-8 with TRBJ1-2; D gene ambiguous. CDR1 is SGHVS and CDR2 is FQNEAQ in the germline V gene. Trimming took off 0 bases at V and 8 bases at J, with 13 bases between the two ends. This CDR3 contains 14 residues. CDR3 residues: CASSLASHGGGYTF. Written as DNA, the CDR3 is TGTGCCAGCAGCTTAGCTTCTCACGGAGGCGGCTACACCTTC.

This clonotype showed up just once. The rearrangement uses TRBV24-1 and TRBJ2-2; 7 nucleotides align to TRBD2. Germline V gene sequence: CDR1 KGHDR, CDR2 SFDVKD. With 8 bases clipped from V and 2 bases from J, the junction kept 4 bases outside the gene matches. The CDR3 extends over 14 amino acids. The CDR3 DNA sequence: TGTGCCACCATGCCTAGCGGAAACACCGGGGAGCTGTTTTTT. Encoded protein: CATMPSGNTGELFF.

The chain carries TRBV6-1 and TRBJ2-3, with TRBD1 matching over 8 bases. Germline CDR1 MNHNS, CDR2 SASEGT. V was pared by 5 bases and J by 1 base, with 5 bases of the junction left unmatched. The CDR3 extends over 15 amino acids. The CDR3 DNA sequence: TGTGCCAGCAGTTCCCCGACAGGGGGCACAGATACGCAGTATTTT. Amino acids: CASSSPTGGTDTQYF.

The chain combines TRBV20-1 with TRBJ1-5; possible D gene TRBD1, 6 bases. This CDR3 region has 13 residues. CDR1 is DFQATT, CDR2 SNEGSKA, per germline (reference sequence). The V and J ends lost 3 bases and 2 bases respectively, with 8 bases between them. This chain's CDR3 is CSASRQGNQPQHF. CDR3 bases: TGCAGTGCTAGCAGACAGGGCAATCAGCCCCAGCATTTT.

The V and J genes are TRBV28 and TRBJ1-4, with D maybe TRBD1 (5 bases). Germline CDR1 is MDHEN and CDR2 is SYDVKM. The CDR3 runs to 14 residues. V lost 4 bases and J 8 bases, leaving 14 bases between the germline ends. Here the CDR3 reads CASSSGGETEKLFF. The CDR3 DNA reads as TGTGCCAGCAGTTCCGGGGGGGAAACCGAAAAACTGTTTTTT.

The J gene is TRBJ2-1, the V gene TRBV28; the match to TRBD2 covers 9 bases. The CDR3 contains 14 residues. Germline CDR1 is MDHEN and CDR2 is SYDVKM. The trim removed 8 bases at V and 4 bases at J, leaving 6 bases unmatched. CDR3 amino acids: CASQAGGTYNEQFF. The CDR3, as DNA: TGTGCCAGCCAAGCGGGAGGAACTTACAATGAGCAGTTCTTC.

V and J are TRBV29-1 and TRBJ2-3; 10 bases align to TRBD1. Germline CDR1 reads SQVTM; CDR2 reads ANQGSEA. Germline trimming cut 5 bases from V and 5 bases from J; bases unmatched to any gene: 4. This CDR3 contains 13 residues. The CDR3 loop is CSVPGTGVDTQYF. CDR3 nucleotides: TGCAGCGTTCCCGGGACAGGGGTAGATACGCAGTATTTT.

The V gene is TRBV20-1, the J gene TRBJ2-7; 11 bases fit TRBD2. Germline CDR1 reads DFQATT; CDR2 reads SNEGSKA (reference sequence). V shed 7 bases and J 5 bases; nucleotides not matched to a gene: 4. The CDR3 consists of 12 residues. CDR3 sequence reads: CSGRLAGHEQYF. CDR3 in DNA: TGCAGTGGCCGACTAGCGGGACACGAGCAGTACTTC.

V and J are TRBV2 and TRBJ1-5; 7 nucleotides line up with TRBD1. V was pared by 1 base and J by 8 bases, with 8 bases of the junction left unmatched. CDR1 is SNHLY and CDR2 is FYNNEI in the germline V gene. The length of the CDR3 is 15 residues. The CDR3 loop reads CASSEVTGLREPQHF. CDR3 DNA sequence: TGTGCCAGCAGTGAAGTGACAGGGCTAAGGGAGCCCCAGCATTTT.

V gene TRBV5-4 combines with J gene TRBJ2-1; D is unresolved. This CDR3 spans 11 amino acids. The germline V and J ends were trimmed by 3 bases and 10 bases, with 8 bases remaining between them. Germline CDR1 reads SGHNT; CDR2 reads YYREEE (reference sequence). The CDR3 loop reads CASSSSDEQFF. The CDR3 region has the DNA TGTGCCAGCAGCTCTAGTGACGAGCAGTTCTTC. Full variable domain (missing parts from reference TRBV5-4 and TRBJ2-1): ETGVTQSPTHLIKTRGQQVTLRCSSQSGHNTVSWYQQALGQGPQFIFQYYREEENGRGNFPPRFSGLQFPNYSSELNVNALELDDSALYLCASSSSDEQFFGPGTRLTVL.